The clone carrying this TCR beta chain was picked up many times. Its specificity is not known. An absence of ophthalmopathy progression within 18 months meant stable Graves' hyperthyroidism. Diagnostic decisions used clinical symptoms, serum thyroxine and TRAb, thyroid ultrasound and orbital computed tomography. This entry comes from a study of T cells in Graves' hyperthyroidism and ophthalmopathy. About the study: Sampling of peripheral blood happened at initial diagnosis, prior to any treatment.

Germline V gene sequence: CDR1 SQVTM, CDR2 ANQGSEA. The germline V and J ends were trimmed by 4 bases and 6 bases, with 10 bases remaining between them. CDR3 length: 11 amino acids. Study outcomes and limitations: Within blood appeared most thyroid clonotypes that had expanded above 0.001.

What was amplified from RNA transcripts were TCR beta CDR3 regions. The HTBI primer set served for first-round RT-PCR of the TCR CDR3. TCRdb fed the multiplex PCR reads into MiXCR, producing one record per CDR3 protein. Here the sample spans hundreds of thousands of distinct CDR3 sequences, roughly 40% being singletons. Material for sequencing was blood. The TCR sequence derives from a man aged 18 to 30 with Graves' hyperthyroidism. The rearrangement joins TRBV29-1 to TRBJ2-7; D not certain. The CDR3 region has the DNA TGCAGCGTTGGAGGATTAGCCGAGCAGTACTTC. This gives the protein CSVGGLAEQYF.